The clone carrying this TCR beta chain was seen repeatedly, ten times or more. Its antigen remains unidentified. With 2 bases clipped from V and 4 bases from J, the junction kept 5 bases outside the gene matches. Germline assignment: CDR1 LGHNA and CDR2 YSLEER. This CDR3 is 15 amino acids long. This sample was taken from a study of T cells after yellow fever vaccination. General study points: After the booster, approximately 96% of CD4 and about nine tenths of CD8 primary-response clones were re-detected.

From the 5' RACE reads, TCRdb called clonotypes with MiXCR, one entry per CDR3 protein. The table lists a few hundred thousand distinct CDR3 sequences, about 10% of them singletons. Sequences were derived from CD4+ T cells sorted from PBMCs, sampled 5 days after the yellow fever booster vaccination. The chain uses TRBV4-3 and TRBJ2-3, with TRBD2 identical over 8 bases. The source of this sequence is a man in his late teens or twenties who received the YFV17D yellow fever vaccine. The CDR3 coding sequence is TGCGCCAGCAGCCAACGGGAGGGGAACGCAGATACGCAGTATTTT. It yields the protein CASSQREGNADTQYF.